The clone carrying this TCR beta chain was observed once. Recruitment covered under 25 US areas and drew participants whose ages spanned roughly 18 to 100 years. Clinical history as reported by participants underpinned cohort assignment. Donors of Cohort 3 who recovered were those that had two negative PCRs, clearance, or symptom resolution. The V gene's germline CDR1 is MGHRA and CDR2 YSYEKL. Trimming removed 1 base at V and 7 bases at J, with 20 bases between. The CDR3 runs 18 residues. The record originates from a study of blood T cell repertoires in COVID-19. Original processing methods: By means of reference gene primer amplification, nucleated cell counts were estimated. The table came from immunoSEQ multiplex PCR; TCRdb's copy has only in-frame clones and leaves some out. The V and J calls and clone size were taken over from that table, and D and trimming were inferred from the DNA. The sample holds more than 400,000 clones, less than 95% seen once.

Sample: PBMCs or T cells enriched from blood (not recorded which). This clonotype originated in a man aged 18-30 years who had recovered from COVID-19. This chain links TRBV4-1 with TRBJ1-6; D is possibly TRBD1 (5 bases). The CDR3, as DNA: TGCGCCAGCAGCCAAGTTGTGGCGTACAAGGGGTCAAATTCACCCCTCCACTTT. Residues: CASSQVVAYKGSNSPLHF.